A selection of T cell receptor beta chains follows, all from one sample in a study of cytomegalovirus exposure and HLA in healthy donors. This table comes from immunoSEQ multiplex PCR, and its TCRdb copy is limited to in-frame clones, with some not included. This sample has 110,000 or so clones, with about 64% found just once. The sequenced sample consisted of PBMCs. The origin of the receptors is a man between 18 and 35 years old in good health and CMV-seropositive. Both conserved end residues are trimmed from each CDR3. A D gene is named only where the DNA matches it firmly.

d_gene	v_gene	j_gene	len	CDR3aa
-	TRBV4-1	TRBJ2-1	14	ASSQDTQRIYNEQF
TRBD2	TRBV5-1	TRBJ2-3	13	ASSFGVAGADTQY
TRBD2	TRBV4-1	TRBJ2-1	14	ASSLHRLAGYNEQF
-	TRBV6-5	TRBJ1-1	12	ASSYLDRRTEAF
-	TRBV6-5	TRBJ2-7	9	ASAQGLEQY
-	TRBV19	TRBJ2-5	11	ASSKDFQETQY
-	TRBV19	TRBJ2-6	14	ASNDKGFSGANVLT
-	TRBV7-9	TRBJ2-7	10	ASSFPLSEQY
TRBD1	TRBV14	TRBJ1-3	15	ASRRSSDRDSGNTIY
TRBD1	TRBV6-5	TRBJ1-1	12	ASSYDRVNTEAF
TRBD1	TRBV6-1	TRBJ2-1	13	AVPTRGQGYNEQF
-	TRBV6-5	TRBJ1-6	13	ASTTGSSYNSPLH
-	TRBV6-1	TRBJ2-5	12	ASHLLGQPETQY
TRBD1	TRBV14	TRBJ1-2	12	ASSQVGQGYGYT
-	TRBV28	TRBJ1-4	11	ASRRPGFTELF
-	TRBV5-5	TRBJ1-2	11	ASSLVVRDGYT
-	TRBV5-6	TRBJ2-5	14	ASSLLSSGVQETQY
TRBD1	TRBV6-7	TRBJ2-7	12	ASSYRTGRDEQY
-	TRBV19	TRBJ2-3	12	ATRPAGQLDTQY
TRBD2	TRBV4-2	TRBJ2-5	14	ASSQGTTSYQETQY
-	TRBV4-1	TRBJ2-6	14	ASRSPSGSGANVLT
-	TRBV14	TRBJ1-2	12	ASSQVSVPGGYT
-	TRBV28	TRBJ1-5	13	ASSTPRLGVQPQH
-	TRBV5-1	TRBJ1-6	13	ASSLEGRDNSPLH
TRBD2	TRBV27	TRBJ2-7	11	ASSGRGGYEQY
-	TRBV19	TRBJ1-1	15	ASSAARRQVWNTEAF
TRBD1	TRBV7-9	TRBJ2-7	12	ASSSGTGFYEQY
-	TRBV4-2	TRBJ2-5	12	ASSQGGGQETQY
TRBD2	TRBV7-2	TRBJ2-4	12	ASSLELALNIQY
-	TRBV5-1	TRBJ2-5	12	ASSWTTTQETQY
-	TRBV6-6	TRBJ1-2	11	ASSYSRRGDYT
-	TRBV10-2	TRBJ2-7	9	ASRDLAEQY
TRBD1	TRBV6-5	TRBJ2-7	13	ASSPPGQDTYEQY
TRBD2	TRBV7-9	TRBJ2-5	15	ASSPTNPGTNQETQY
-	TRBV5-4	TRBJ2-1	13	ASSLYGGRYNEQF
TRBD2	TRBV2	TRBJ2-1	13	ASSSTSGKYNEQF
-	TRBV5-5	TRBJ1-6	14	ASSLTGKSYNSPLH
-	TRBV11-3	TRBJ2-5	10	ASSLGLETQY
TRBD1	TRBV15	TRBJ1-5	15	ATSRTGDGRVSEPQH
-	TRBV9	TRBJ1-1	12	ASSVLTSGSEAF
-	TRBV19	TRBJ1-5	12	ASSTQGFSQPQH
-	TRBV9	TRBJ1-2	12	ASTLGGGNYGYT
-	TRBV6-1	TRBJ1-6	10	ARDAGNSPLH
TRBD2	TRBV10-3	TRBJ2-3	14	AISDSSGAQGYTQY
TRBD2	TRBV27	TRBJ2-3	13	ASSLVGGGPNTQY
-	TRBV7-2	TRBJ1-3	15	ASSLGVVGATGNTIY
-	TRBV9	TRBJ1-4	12	ASSVGQRNEKLF
TRBD1	TRBV28	TRBJ2-1	12	ASSFSDRDDEQF
-	TRBV5-1	TRBJ1-1	12	ASSIRAGDTEAF
-	TRBV11-2	TRBJ2-5	12	ASSLRASGETQY
-	TRBV7-2	TRBJ2-1	14	ASSLEYRYSNNEQF
TRBD1	TRBV5-1	TRBJ1-6	13	ASSLGQGSNSPLH
-	TRBV5-1	TRBJ1-3	14	ASSPGGAAAGNTIY
-	TRBV15	TRBJ1-2	16	ATSSLQVTLGANYGYT